What follows are 24 T cell receptor beta chains derived from one specimen sequenced in a study of OX40 agonist ivuxolimab in advanced cancers. Here immunoSEQ multiplex PCR was the method, and the copy in TCRdb shows in-frame clones only, minus some. The sample includes roughly 80,000 clones, roughly 85% of them seen just once. The starting material was CD4+ or CD8+ T cells sorted from blood, obtained in a trial of the OX40 agonist ivuxolimab. Receptors were obtained from an adult with an advanced solid tumor such as melanoma, head and neck, liver or kidney cancer.

This chain joins TRBV7-2 and TRBJ2-7; TRBD1 matches at 7 bases. J gave up 2 bases and V 1 base, and 11 bases lay outside the gene matches. The germline V gene encodes CDR1 SGHTA and CDR2 FQGNSA. The CDR3 consists of 17 residues. The CDR3 here is CASSLGRGTTFTYEQYF. CDR3 coding DNA: TGTGCCAGCAGCTTAGGCAGGGGGACCACCTTTACCTACGAGCAGTACTTC.

The chain couples TRBV14 to TRBJ2-2; D ambiguous. Trimming cost V 0 bases and J 6 bases, with 20 bases left between them. CDR3 length: 18 amino acids. Germline loops: CDR1 SGHDN, CDR2 FVKESK. Written as DNA, the CDR3 is TGTGCCAGCAGCCAAGAATCACCAAACCTACCCTGGGCCGGGGAGCTGTTTTTT. Its protein is CASSQESPNLPWAGELFF. The variable domain in full, with the rest retrieved from reference TRBV14 and TRBJ2-2, is EAGVTQFPSHSVIEKGQTVTLRCDPISGHDNLYWYRRVMGKEIKFLLHFVKESKQDESGMPNNRFLAERTGGTYSTLKVQPAELEDSGVYFCASSQESPNLPWAGELFFGEGSRLTVL.

V usage is TRBV5-1 and J usage is TRBJ2-1, with 10 bases matching TRBD1. V trimming: 1 base; J trimming: 5 bases; junction bases outside the gene matches: 6. Germline CDR1 reads SGHRS; CDR2 reads YFSETQ. The CDR3 has 16 residues. Here the CDR3 reads CASSLWGQGLHNEQFF. The CDR3 coding sequence is TGCGCCAGCAGCTTGTGGGGACAGGGGTTACACAATGAGCAGTTCTTC.

This clone was found once. The chain joins TRBV7-3 to TRBJ2-2, with D hard to call. Trimming cost V 6 bases and J 0 bases, with 11 bases left between them. The CDR3 contains 15 residues. Germline V gives CDR1 SGHTA, CDR2 FQGTGA. CDR3 nucleotide sequence: TGTGCCAGCAGTTCGACGGAGTCGAACACCGGGGAGCTGTTTTTT. This gives the protein CASSSTESNTGELFF.

The chain recombines TRBV7-6 with TRBJ2-5; TRBD2 might be the D (6 bases). The V and J ends lost 1 base and 3 bases respectively, with 15 bases between them. Germline V gene sequence: CDR1 SGHVS, CDR2 FNYEAQ. This CDR3 contains 16 residues. This CDR3 is CASSLGFIGLKETQYF. CDR3 nucleotide sequence: TGTGCCAGCAGCTTAGGCTTTATAGGACTAAAAGAGACCCAGTACTTC.

The CDR3 DNA reads as TGTGCCAGCAGGGAGCGGGGAAGCTCTGGGGCCAACGTCCTGACTTTC. This sequence encodes CASRERGSSGANVLTF. This chain links TRBV6-6 with TRBJ2-6; 7 bases map to TRBD2. V shed 6 bases, J shed 0 bases, and the junction held 5 bases outside the gene matches. The CDR3 has 16 amino acids. The germline gives CDR1 MNHNY, CDR2 SVGAGI (reference sequence).

Here the CDR3 reads CASSSGGETQYF. Here the CDR3 DNA reads TGTGCCAGCAGTTCCGGGGGGGAGACCCAGTACTTC. This chain connects TRBV6-5 to TRBJ2-5; the match to TRBD2 covers 7 bases. Per germline, CDR1 MNHEY and CDR2 SVGAGI. With V trimmed by 4 bases and J by 5 bases, 1 base remained unmatched. This CDR3 contains 12 residues.

The CDR3 region is CASSSQTYTDTQYF. The CDR3 bases are TGTGCCAGCAGCTCCCAGACTTACACAGATACGCAGTATTTT. The chain carries TRBV11-2 and TRBJ2-3, with D unresolved. Deletions cut 4 bases from V and 2 bases from J, with 10 bases between. The CDR3 contains 14 residues. CDR1 and CDR2 from the germline V gene are SGHAT and FQNNGV.

The chain employs TRBV7-2 and TRBJ2-5; 7 bases are a match to TRBD1. The germline gives CDR1 SGHTA, CDR2 FQGNSA. The CDR3 is 15 amino acids. V was clipped by 3 bases and J by 0 bases; unmatched bases: 4. CDR3 region: CASSFGTVYQETQYF. CDR3 in DNA: TGTGCCAGCAGCTTCGGGACAGTGTACCAAGAGACCCAGTACTTC.

V usage is TRBV19 and J usage is TRBJ2-2, with 8 bases that match TRBD2. Losses at the gene ends were 5 bases for V and 4 bases for J; bases not matched to a gene: 6. The germline V gene has CDR1 LNHDA and CDR2 SQIVND (reference sequence). This CDR3 region has 15 residues. The CDR3 DNA reads TGTGCCAGTAGTGGGAGTAGCGGGGTCACCGGGGAGCTGTTTTTT. Amino acid sequence: CASSGSSGVTGELFF.

Only a few counts were recorded for this clone. The chain combines TRBV6-1 with TRBJ1-5; maybe TRBD1 (5 bases). CDR1 and CDR2 (germline): MNHNS, SASEGT. The CDR3 contains 16 residues. V was clipped by 2 bases and J by 3 bases, with 14 bases between them. CDR3 sequence: CASSEFGRADNQPQHF. CDR3 DNA sequence: TGTGCCAGCAGTGAATTCGGCAGGGCGGACAATCAGCCCCAGCATTTT.

J is TRBJ1-1 and V is TRBV7-8; no clear D. V gave up 5 bases and J gave up 0 bases, with 13 bases separating them. Germline assignment: CDR1 SGHVS and CDR2 FQNEAQ. The length of the CDR3 is 15 residues. The CDR3 sequence is CASSPVPRLNTEAFF. CDR3 nucleotides: TGTGCCAGCAGCCCAGTACCTAGGTTGAACACTGAAGCTTTCTTT.

The chain recombines TRBV11-2 with TRBJ2-7, with 10 nucleotides matching TRBD1. The germline gives CDR1 SGHAT, CDR2 FQNNGV. This CDR3 has 15 residues. Trimming at V came to 4 bases and at J to 2 bases, leaving 5 bases not matched to a gene. CDR3 sequence reads: CASSSRTGGAYEQYF. Written as DNA, the CDR3 is TGTGCCAGCAGCTCGAGGACAGGGGGGGCCTACGAGCAGTACTTC.

The rearrangement uses TRBV28 and TRBJ2-5; 8 bases fit TRBD2. Germline CDR1 is MDHEN and CDR2 is SYDVKM. Trimming cost V 6 bases and J 2 bases; bases outside gene matches: 8. This CDR3 spans 15 amino acids. This CDR3 reads CASSRPGTRQETQYF. In DNA form, the CDR3 reads TGTGCCAGCAGCCGACCCGGGACTAGACAAGAGACCCAGTACTTC.

This chain connects TRBV5-1 to TRBJ2-7; D may match TRBD1 or TRBD2 (5 bases each). The CDR3 runs 15 residues. The V gene lost 1 base and the J gene lost 6 bases, with 17 bases spanning the gap. Germline CDR1 reads SGHRS; CDR2 reads YFSETQ. For the CDR3, the DNA is TGCGCCAGCAGCTTGTCTGGCAGGGAGTTTTCCGAGCAGTACTTC. This sequence encodes CASSLSGREFSEQYF. Based on the CDR3 plus reference TRBV5-1 and TRBJ2-7, the full variable domain is KAGVTQTPRYLIKTRGQQVTLSCSPISGHRSVSWYQQTPGQGLQFLFEYFSETQRNKGNFPGRFSGRQFSNSRSEMNVSTLELGDSALYLCASSLSGREFSEQYFGPGTRLTVT.

The CDR3, as DNA: TGCGCCAGCAGCCAAGGTCAGGAGCAGCCCCAGCATTTT. As protein: CASSQGQEQPQHF. The V and J genes are TRBV4-1 and TRBJ1-5; D is uncertain. CDR3 length equals 13 residues. V lost 1 base, J lost 7 bases, and 8 bases lay in between. Germline CDR1 and CDR2: MGHRA and YSYEKL.

This clone showed up just once. The rearrangement uses TRBV28 and TRBJ2-3, with D possibly being TRBD2 (6 bases). CDR1 and CDR2 from the germline V gene are MDHEN and SYDVKM. Trimming removed 6 bases at V and 1 base at J, with 20 bases between. The CDR3 totals 17 residues. This CDR3 reads CASRTLGLSRGTDTQYF. The CDR3 region has the DNA TGTGCCAGCAGGACGCTGGGACTTTCTAGGGGCACAGATACGCAGTATTTT. Full variable domain (outside the CDR3, taken from reference TRBV28 and TRBJ2-3): DVKVTQSSRYLVKRTGEKVFLECVQDMDHENMFWYRQDPGLGLRLIYFSYDVKMKEKGDIPEGYSVSREKKERFSLILESASTNQTSMYLCASRTLGLSRGTDTQYFGPGTRLTVL.

The chain has TRBV4-2 and TRBJ2-6; D gene ambiguous. V dropped 3 bases and J dropped 0 bases, with 21 bases sitting between them. The CDR3 sequence is 20 residues long. Germline assignment: CDR1 LGHNA and CDR2 YNFKEQ. The CDR3 region has the DNA TGTGCCAGCAGCCACGCCCGAACCGGCCTGCTGGGCTCTGGGGCCAACGTCCTGACTTTC. Encoded protein: CASSHARTGLLGSGANVLTF.

This clone was detected only once. The chain joins TRBV10-2 to TRBJ2-5; D is unclear. V lost 2 bases, J lost 4 bases, and 8 bases lay in between. The CDR3 length is 13 residues. The germline CDR1 and CDR2 sequences are WSHSY and SAAADI. CDR3 in DNA: TGCGCCAGCAGTGAGAGTAGCCCAGAGACCCAGTACTTC. This codes for CASSESSPETQYF.

A remark on this clone: The germline gene is not matched at one end of the junction; a read error may be the cause. The chain employs TRBV18 and TRBJ2-5; D uncertain. The germline V gene encodes CDR1 KGHSH and CDR2 LQKENI. This CDR3 is 15 amino acids long. Here the CDR3 DNA reads TGTGCCAGCTCATCACCACAACCAGGCCAAGAGACCCAGTACTTC. Amino acid sequence: CASSSPQPGQETQYF. The entire variable domain, with the rest obtained from reference TRBV18 and TRBJ2-5, is as follows: NAGVMQNPRHLVRRRGQEARLRCSPMKGHSHVYWYRQLPEEGLKFMVYLQKENIIDESGMPKERFSAEFPKEGPSILRIQQVVRGDSAAYFCASSSPQPGQETQYFGPGTRLLVL.

The chain employs TRBV19 and TRBJ2-4, with D possibly matching TRBD2 (7 bases). Germline CDR1 reads LNHDA; CDR2 reads SQIVND (reference sequence). V was shortened by 3 bases and J by 5 bases, with 17 bases between the two germline ends. The CDR3 runs 16 residues. This CDR3 reads CASSINGRGRENIQYF. The DNA of the CDR3 is TGTGCCAGTAGTATTAATGGGAGGGGGAGGGAAAACATTCAGTACTTC.

The V and J genes are TRBV6-1 and TRBJ2-5, with D possibly being TRBD1 or TRBD2 (5 bases each). The germline CDR1 and CDR2 sequences are MNHNS and SASEGT. The CDR3 has 16 residues. V was pared by 6 bases and J by 2 bases, with 19 bases between. The chain's CDR3 is CASRESLGRLQETQYF. The CDR3 DNA reads as TGTGCCAGCAGAGAATCCCTGGGACGTCTACAAGAGACCCAGTACTTC.

This chain joins TRBV5-4 and TRBJ1-1, with 7 positions matching TRBD1. This CDR3 contains 15 residues. Germline-derived CDR1 and CDR2 are SGHNT and YYREEE (reference sequence). J lost 1 base, V lost 0 bases, and 3 bases had no gene match. In DNA, the CDR3 is TGTGCCAGCAGCTTGGACTGGACAGGGAACACTGAAGCTTTCTTT. Residues: CASSLDWTGNTEAFF.

The chain is built from TRBV5-6 and TRBJ2-2; D assignment may be TRBD1 or TRBD2 (5 bases each). Germline values: CDR1 SGHDT, CDR2 YYEEEE. This CDR3 region has 14 residues. V lost 6 bases and J lost 5, with 14 bases in between. CDR3 residues: CASILWGRTGELFF. The CDR3 DNA is TGTGCCAGCATCCTGTGGGGGAGAACCGGGGAGCTGTTTTTT.